This TCR beta chain was sequenced in a study of PD-1 blockade in mismatch repair-deficient tumors. Notes on the study in general: Tumor-resident clones, often undetectable pretreatment in blood, expanded then contracted after pembrolizumab.

This CDR3 has 16 residues. With V trimmed by 5 bases and J by 2 bases, 3 bases remained unmatched. Per the germline V gene, CDR1 is SNHLY and CDR2 is FYNNEI. On this clone: What it binds is unknown.

Clones were read by immunoSEQ multiplex PCR, and TCRdb kept only the in-frame ones, dropping some. Found here are about 67,000 clones, approximately 78% of them singletons; the top ten hold roughly 5%. Every patient had mismatch repair deficiency by PCR or immunohistochemistry. The chain uses TRBV2 and TRBJ2-1, with 13 bases lining up with TRBD2. Sequences were derived from peripheral blood, sampled 2 weeks after starting pembrolizumab. The receptor was isolated from an adult with mismatch repair-deficient cancer. The CDR3 here is CASSWTSGSPYNEQFF. Here the CDR3 DNA reads TGTGCCAGCAGTTGGACTAGCGGGAGCCCCTACAATGAGCAGTTCTTC.